The present entry profiles one T cell receptor (beta chain) with its context. The antigen is not known. The data are from a study of cytomegalovirus exposure and HLA in healthy donors. Study-level results: Later analysis placed DRB1 highest and HLA-C lowest in TCR association rates, which differed by HLA locus. A later analysis linked a missense DCLRE1C variant to TCR beta V- and J-gene trimming. Researchers catalogued roughly 170 TCR beta chains as cytomegalovirus-associated.

In germline, CDR1 is GTSNPN, CDR2 SVGIG (reference sequence). The CDR3 loop spans 16 amino acids. V lost 1 base, J lost 2 bases, and 6 bases stayed unmatched. Primers for the PCR totalled 60 Vbeta and 13 Jbeta. Generated by immunoSEQ multiplex PCR, the TCRdb table keeps only in-frame clones and is missing some. The table has some 170,000 clones, around four fifths seen once. This clonotype was sampled from a woman aged 50 to 60 in good health and CMV-seronegative. The rearrangement uses TRBV30 and TRBJ2-1; TRBD2 aligns across 9 bases. Sequencing input: PBMCs. The CDR3 protein is CAWSEIAGGPYNEQFF. In DNA, the CDR3 is TGTGCCTGGAGTGAAATCGCGGGAGGGCCCTACAATGAGCAGTTCTTC.